This T cell receptor beta chain was sequenced during a study of T cells expressing NK-cell markers. On the study more broadly: Repertoire data for TCR beta were derived from sorted T cells (CD3+CD56+NKG2C+, CD3+CD56+NKG2C- and CD3+CD56-NKG2C+). With respect to HCMV, seven of the eight sequenced donors were seropositive, and one was seronegative.

Study results and caveats: Dominant NKG2C+ clonotypes in roughly six donors made up about 1.0-7.0% of CD8+ T cells.

TCRdb reprocessed the 5' RACE reads; each CDR3 protein has one entry and no DNA is given. The listing records a few hundred thousand distinct CDR3 sequences. Remarks on this clonotype: Antigen unknown.

The CDR3 sequence is 17 residues long. Germline-derived CDR1 and CDR2 are MDHEN and SYDVKM. The J gene is TRBJ2-3, the V gene TRBV28; TCRdb indicates TRBD2, and absent DNA this call remains unverified. Sequencing input: blood T cells: a sorted CD56 or NKG2C T cell subset, CD4+ or CD8+ T cells, or bulk PBMC T cells (not recorded which). This receptor was identified in a woman aged 45-65 years in good health. CDR3 in amino acids: CASSPIAGRGSVRTQYF. Full variable domain (rest looked up from reference TRBV28 and TRBJ2-3): DVKVTQSSRYLVKRTGEKVFLECVQDMDHENMFWYRQDPGLGLRLIYFSYDVKMKEKGDIPEGYSVSREKKERFSLILESASTNQTSMYLCASSPIAGRGSVRTQYFGPGTRLTVL.